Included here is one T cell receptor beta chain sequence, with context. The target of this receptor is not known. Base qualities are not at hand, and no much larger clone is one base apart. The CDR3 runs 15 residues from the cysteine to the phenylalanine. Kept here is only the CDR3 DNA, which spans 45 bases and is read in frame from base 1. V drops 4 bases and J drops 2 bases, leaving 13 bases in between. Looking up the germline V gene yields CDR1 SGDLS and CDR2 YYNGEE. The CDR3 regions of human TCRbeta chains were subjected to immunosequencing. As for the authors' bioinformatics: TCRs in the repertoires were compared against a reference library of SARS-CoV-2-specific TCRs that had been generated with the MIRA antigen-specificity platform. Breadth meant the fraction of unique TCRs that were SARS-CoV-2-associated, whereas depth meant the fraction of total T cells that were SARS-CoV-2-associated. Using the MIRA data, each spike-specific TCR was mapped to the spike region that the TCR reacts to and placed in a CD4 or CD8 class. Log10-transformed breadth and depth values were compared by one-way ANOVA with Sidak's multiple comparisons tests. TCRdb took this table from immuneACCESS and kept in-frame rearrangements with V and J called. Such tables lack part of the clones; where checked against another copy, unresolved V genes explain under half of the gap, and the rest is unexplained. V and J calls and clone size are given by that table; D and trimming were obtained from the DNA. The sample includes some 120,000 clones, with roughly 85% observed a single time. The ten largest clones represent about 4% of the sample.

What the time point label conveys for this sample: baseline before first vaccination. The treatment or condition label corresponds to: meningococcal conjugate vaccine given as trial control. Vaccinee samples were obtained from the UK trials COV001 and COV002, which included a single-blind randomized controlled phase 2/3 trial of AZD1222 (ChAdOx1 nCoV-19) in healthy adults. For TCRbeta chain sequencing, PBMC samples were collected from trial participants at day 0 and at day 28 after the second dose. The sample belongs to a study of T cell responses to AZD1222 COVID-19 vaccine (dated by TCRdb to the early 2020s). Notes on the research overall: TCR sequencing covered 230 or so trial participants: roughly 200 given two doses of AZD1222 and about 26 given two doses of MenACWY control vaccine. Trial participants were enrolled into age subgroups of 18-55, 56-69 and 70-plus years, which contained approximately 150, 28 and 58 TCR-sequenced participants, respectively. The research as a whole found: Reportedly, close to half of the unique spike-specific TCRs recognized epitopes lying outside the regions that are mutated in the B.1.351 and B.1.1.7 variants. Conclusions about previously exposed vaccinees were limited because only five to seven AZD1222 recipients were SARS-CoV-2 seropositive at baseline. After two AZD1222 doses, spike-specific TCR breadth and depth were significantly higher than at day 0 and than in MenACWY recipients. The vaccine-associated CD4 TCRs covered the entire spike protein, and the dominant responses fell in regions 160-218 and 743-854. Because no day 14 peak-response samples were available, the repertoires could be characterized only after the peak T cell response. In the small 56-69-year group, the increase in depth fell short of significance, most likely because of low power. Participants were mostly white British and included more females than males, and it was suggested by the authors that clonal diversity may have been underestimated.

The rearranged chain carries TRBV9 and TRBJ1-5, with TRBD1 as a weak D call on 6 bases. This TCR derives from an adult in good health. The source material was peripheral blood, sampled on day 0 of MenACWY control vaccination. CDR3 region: CASSRDRLGNQPQHF. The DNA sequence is TGTGCCAGCAGCCGAGACAGGCTCGGCAATCAGCCCCAGCATTTT.